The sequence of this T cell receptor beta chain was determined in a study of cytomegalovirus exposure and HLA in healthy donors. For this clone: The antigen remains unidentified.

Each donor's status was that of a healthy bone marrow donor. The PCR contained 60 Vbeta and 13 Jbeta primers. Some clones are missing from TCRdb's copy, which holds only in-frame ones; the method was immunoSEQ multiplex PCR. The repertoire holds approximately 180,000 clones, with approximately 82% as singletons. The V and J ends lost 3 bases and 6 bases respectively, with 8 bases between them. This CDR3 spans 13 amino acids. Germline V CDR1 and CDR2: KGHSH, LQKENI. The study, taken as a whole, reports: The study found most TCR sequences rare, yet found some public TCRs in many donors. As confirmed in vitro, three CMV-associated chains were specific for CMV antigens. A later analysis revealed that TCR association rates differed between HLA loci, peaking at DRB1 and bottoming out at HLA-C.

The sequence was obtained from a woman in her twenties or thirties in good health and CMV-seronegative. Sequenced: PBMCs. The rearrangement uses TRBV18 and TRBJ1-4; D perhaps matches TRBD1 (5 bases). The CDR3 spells CASSPTDDEKLFF. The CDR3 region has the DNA TGTGCCAGCTCACCGACAGATGATGAAAAACTGTTTTTT.